This T cell receptor beta chain is from a study of T cells in tumors after PD-1 blockade. Study in general: Patients had no prior checkpoint blockade, systemic immunosuppressants, or anti-cancer therapy within 4 weeks. Each patient got pembrolizumab 200 mg every 3 weeks or cemiplimab 350 mg every 2 weeks. Some patients also took daily vismodegib 150 mg during anti-PD-1 treatment.

Genomic DNA template from tumor biopsies or peripheral blood, about 616 ng to 6,500 ng input. Only a few counts were recorded for this clone. This CDR3 has 14 residues. V was trimmed by 6 bases and J by 8 bases, leaving 16 bases between them. Germline assignment: CDR1 MNHEY and CDR2 SVGAGI. Some clones are missing from TCRdb's copy, which holds only in-frame ones; the method was immunoSEQ multiplex PCR. Of 61,000 or so clones in the sample, about 82% were seen once. The chain links TRBV6-5 to TRBJ1-4, with D maybe TRBD1 (5 bases). Sample: PBMCs, taken before anti-PD-1 treatment. The sequence came from a human donor with basal cell carcinoma. The CDR3 protein is CASRFDGGREKLFF. The CDR3 coding sequence is TGTGCCAGCAGATTCGACGGGGGGAGGGAAAAACTGTTTTTT.